The 30 T cell receptor beta chains below were found in one sample sequenced in a study of blood T cell repertoires in COVID-19. The table came from immunoSEQ multiplex PCR; TCRdb's copy has only in-frame clones and leaves some out. The profile shows 130,000 to 150,000 clones, around nine tenths of them singletons. Sample: peripheral blood. The receptors derive from a human donor in a cohort sampled during active COVID-19.

V usage is TRBV5-4 and J usage is TRBJ2-3, with 9 positions matching TRBD1. The V gene's germline CDR1 is SGHNT and CDR2 YYREEE (reference sequence). Unmatched junction bases numbered 0, after V lost 0 bases and J lost 4 bases. The CDR3 totals 14 residues. The CDR3 is CASSLGQGADTQYF. The CDR3 nucleotides are TGTGCCAGCAGCTTGGGACAGGGGGCAGATACGCAGTATTTT.

This chain connects TRBV30 to TRBJ2-3; a possible D gene is TRBD2 (7 bases). The CDR3 covers 16 residues. The V and J ends lost 2 bases and 0 bases respectively, with 15 bases between them. Germline loops: CDR1 GTSNPN, CDR2 SVGIG (reference sequence). The CDR3 DNA is TGTGCCTGGAGTATTATCCGGGGGGCAAGCACAGATACGCAGTATTTT. Translating gives CAWSIIRGASTDTQYF. The full variable domain, in which reference TRBV30 and TRBJ2-3 provide the parts outside the CDR3, is SQTIHQWPATLVQPVGSPLSLECTVEGTSNPNLYWYRQAAGRGLQLLFYSVGIGQISSEVPQNLSASRPQDRQFILSSKKLLLSDSGFYLCAWSIIRGASTDTQYFGPGTRLTVL.

The chain couples TRBV9 to TRBJ1-1; TRBD1 might be the D (5 bases). The germline CDR1 and CDR2 sequences are SGDLS and YYNGEE. Trimming removed 2 bases from V and 0 bases from J, with 20 bases in between. CDR3 length equals 18 residues. CDR3 amino acids: CASSVDLGSGKLNTEAFF. The CDR3 bases are TGTGCCAGCAGCGTGGATTTGGGATCAGGGAAGTTGAACACTGAAGCTTTCTTT.

The chain is built from TRBV11-3 and TRBJ2-3, with 8 nucleotides matching TRBD2. The CDR3 is 15 residues long. The V gene end was trimmed by 3 bases and the J gene end by 6 bases; junction bases not matched to a gene: 8. CDR1 is SGHNT and CDR2 is YENEEA in the germline V gene. Here the CDR3 reads CASSFGSGGRDTQYF. The CDR3 DNA sequence: TGTGCCAGCAGCTTTGGATCGGGCGGGAGGGATACGCAGTATTTT.

The chain employs TRBV19 and TRBJ2-1; TRBD2 matches at 8 bases. The CDR3 consists of 19 residues. CDR1 is LNHDA and CDR2 is SQIVND in the germline V gene (reference sequence). Trimming cost V 3 bases and J 5 bases; bases outside gene matches: 18. CDR3 nucleotides: TGTGCCAGTAGTATGGGAAGGGACCTTGGGACTAGTATAGACAATGAGCAGTTCTTC. This codes for CASSMGRDLGTSIDNEQFF.

The CDR3 spells CASSQARDRGYTDTQYF. CDR3 DNA: TGTGCCAGCAGCCAAGCGCGGGACAGGGGGTACACAGATACGCAGTATTTT. V usage is TRBV28 and J usage is TRBJ2-3; 11 bases agree with TRBD1. Germline values: CDR1 MDHEN, CDR2 SYDVKM. This CDR3 contains 17 residues. With 6 bases clipped from V and 2 bases from J, the junction kept 10 bases outside the gene matches.

The chain uses TRBV9 and TRBJ2-5; 7 bases line up with TRBD2. V trimming: 0 bases; J trimming: 5 bases; junction bases outside the gene matches: 16. The CDR3 loop spans 18 amino acids. Germline assignment: CDR1 SGDLS and CDR2 YYNGEE. CDR3 in amino acids: CASSVGGAGGGLSETQYF. The DNA of the CDR3 is TGTGCCAGCAGCGTAGGAGGCGCAGGCGGGGGATTGTCGGAGACCCAGTACTTC.

The chain carries TRBV30 and TRBJ2-1; 9 bases map to TRBD2. After removal of 5 bases from V and 9 bases from J, the junction contained 8 bases not matched to a gene. The CDR3 contains 13 residues. Germline V gives CDR1 GTSNPN, CDR2 SVGIG (reference sequence). The CDR3 DNA reads as TGTGCCTGGTCGGGACTAGCTCTCGGTGAGCAGTTCTTC. As protein: CAWSGLALGEQFF.

The rearrangement uses TRBV28 and TRBJ1-4; D remains ambiguous. V shed 5 bases and J shed 8 bases, with 15 bases lying between them. Germline V gene data show CDR1 as MDHEN and CDR2 as SYDVKM. This CDR3 has 14 amino acids. The CDR3 reads CASSVQTGEEKLFF. The CDR3 DNA sequence: TGTGCCAGCAGTGTACAAACCGGAGAGGAAAAACTGTTTTTT.

This clone was counted a few times. V and J are TRBV18 and TRBJ1-6; D might be TRBD1 (5 bases). The germline V and J ends were trimmed by 2 bases and 6 bases, with 14 bases remaining between them. This CDR3 contains 16 residues. Germline V lookup: CDR1 KGHSH, CDR2 LQKENI. DNA for the CDR3: TGTGCCAGCTCACCAACTTTGGGTCAGGGTAATTCACCCCTCCACTTT. Amino acid sequence: CASSPTLGQGNSPLHF.

V usage is TRBV30 and J usage is TRBJ1-3; TRBD1 is a possible D gene (6 bases). Between the trimmed V and J ends, which lost 7 bases and 7 bases, there was a span of 14 bases. The length of the CDR3 is 12 residues. Germline CDR1 is GTSNPN and CDR2 is SVGIG (reference sequence). CDR3 in DNA: TGTGCCTCCGTACAGGGCGGCAACACCATATATTTT. It codes for CASVQGGNTIYF. Together with reference TRBV30 and TRBJ1-3, the CDR3 gives the full variable domain: SQTIHQWPATLVQPVGSPLSLECTVEGTSNPNLYWYRQAAGRGLQLLFYSVGIGQISSEVPQNLSASRPQDRQFILSSKKLLLSDSGFYLCASVQGGNTIYFGEGSWLTVV.

V and J are TRBV19 and TRBJ1-5, with 7 bases identical to TRBD1. The CDR3 has 16 amino acids. Germline assignment: CDR1 LNHDA and CDR2 SQIVND (reference sequence). The J segment lost 3 bases and the V segment lost 2 bases, leaving 7 bases of the junction unmatched. The chain's CDR3 is CASSISLRGYNQPQHF. The CDR3, as DNA: TGTGCCAGTAGTATATCGCTCAGGGGGTACAATCAGCCCCAGCATTTT. The complete variable domain, with remaining parts taken from reference TRBV19 and TRBJ1-5, reads DGGITQSPKYLFRKEGQNVTLSCEQNLNHDAMYWYRQDPGQGLRLIYYSQIVNDFQKGDIAEGYSVSREKKESFPLTVTSAQKNPTAFYLCASSISLRGYNQPQHFGDGTRLSIL.

The chain combines TRBV7-2 with TRBJ1-1; D not resolved. V lost 5 bases, J lost 11 bases, and 12 bases lay in between. The CDR3 totals 11 residues. Germline-derived CDR1 and CDR2 are SGHTA and FQGNSA. CDR3 amino acids: CASSPDTRAFF. The CDR3 bases are TGTGCCAGCAGCCCTGACACCCGGGCTTTCTTT.

The chain has TRBV5-1 and TRBJ1-2; 8 bases agree with TRBD1. The J segment lost 8 bases and the V segment lost 3 bases, leaving 21 bases of the junction unmatched. CDR1 SGHRS and CDR2 YFSETQ come from the germline V gene. This CDR3 comprises 18 residues. The CDR3 DNA reads as TGCGCCAGCAGCTCCGGCTCTCAGGGGGCAAATTACTGGCGCGGCTACACCTTC. Encoded protein: CASSSGSQGANYWRGYTF.

The J gene is TRBJ1-3, the V gene TRBV18; D gene ambiguous. Per the germline V gene, CDR1 is KGHSH and CDR2 is LQKENI. The CDR3 is made up of 13 amino acids. V was clipped by 6 bases and J by 1 base, with 7 bases between them. The CDR3 DNA follows: TGTGCCAGCTCGCACATGTCTGGAAACACCATATATTTT. Protein: CASSHMSGNTIYF.

The CDR3 region has the DNA TGTGCCACCAGCAGAGATCTAGGTTCAGGGGCCGAGCAGTACTTC. It yields the protein CATSRDLGSGAEQYF. The chain has TRBV15 and TRBJ2-7; D is possibly TRBD1 (6 bases). V was clipped by 0 bases and J by 6 bases, with 15 bases between them. Germline-derived CDR1 and CDR2 are LNHNV and YYDKDF (reference sequence). This CDR3 comprises 15 residues.

The J gene is TRBJ2-7, the V gene TRBV28; D is possibly TRBD1 (6 bases). The CDR3 has 16 residues. The V gene's germline CDR1 is MDHEN and CDR2 SYDVKM. Trimming cost V 1 base and J 0 bases, with 13 bases left between them. The DNA of the CDR3 is TGTGCCAGCAGTTTATCCCCCGGGACATACTCCTACGAGCAGTACTTC. It is translated as CASSLSPGTYSYEQYF.

The chain recombines TRBV5-4 with TRBJ1-2; 11 bases line up with TRBD1. J was trimmed by 14 bases and V by 3 bases; bases with no gene match: 6. The CDR3 totals 12 residues. The germline CDR1 and CDR2 sequences are SGHNT and YYREEE (reference sequence). The DNA of the CDR3 is TGTGCCAGCAGCTGGACAGGGGGCGCGTGGACCTTC. Protein sequence: CASSWTGGAWTF. Using reference TRBV5-4 and TRBJ1-2 for the parts outside the CDR3, the full variable domain is ETGVTQSPTHLIKTRGQQVTLRCSSQSGHNTVSWYQQALGQGPQFIFQYYREEENGRGNFPPRFSGLQFPNYSSELNVNALELDDSALYLCASSWTGGAWTFGSGTRLTVV.

This clone was found once. The chain couples TRBV28 to TRBJ2-7; D is perhaps TRBD1 (6 bases). Trimming removed 8 bases from V and 0 bases from J, with 17 bases in between. This CDR3 is 15 amino acids long. Germline CDR1 is MDHEN and CDR2 is SYDVKM. CDR3 nucleotide sequence: TGTGCCAGCGGGGGCCCGGACAGCTTCTCCTACGAGCAGTACTTC. This encodes CASGGPDSFSYEQYF.

The table lists this clone with a count of one. At one of its ends the junction is not consistent with the germline gene, which may arise from a read error. The rearrangement links TRBV7-7 to TRBJ2-7; 11 bases match TRBD2. Germline CDR1 is SSHAT and CDR2 is FNYEAQ (reference sequence). The CDR3 consists of 13 residues. CDR3 DNA: TGTGCTAGCAGCTTAGCGGGGGGGGACGAGCAGTACTTC. This sequence encodes CASSLAGGDEQYF.

The rearrangement links TRBV2 to TRBJ1-4, with 10 bases matching TRBD1. The CDR3 covers 15 residues. V shed 1 base and J 9 bases; nucleotides not matched to a gene: 5. Germline-derived CDR1 and CDR2 are SNHLY and FYNNEI. CDR3 residues: CASSEDRDRGQKLFF. For the CDR3, the DNA is TGTGCCAGCAGTGAAGACCGGGACAGGGGCCAAAAACTGTTTTTT.

The chain recombines TRBV7-2 with TRBJ2-1; 7 bases fit TRBD2. Germline lookup yields CDR1 SGHTA and CDR2 FQGNSA. The CDR3 spans 19 residues. V was pared by 4 bases and J by 0 bases, with 15 bases of the junction left unmatched. CDR3 DNA: TGTGCCAGCAGCTCTCCGGGGCTAGCGGCACCTAGCTCCTACAATGAGCAGTTCTTC. Translation gives CASSSPGLAAPSSYNEQFF.

Concerning this clone itself: The same CDR3 can be traced to other DNA sequences in this sample. The chain combines TRBV4-2 with TRBJ2-2, with D uncertain. CDR3 length: 15 amino acids. V lost 0 bases, J lost 1 base, and 6 bases lay in between. The V gene's germline CDR1 is LGHNA and CDR2 YNFKEQ. The CDR3: CASSQDRGNTGELFF. The CDR3 coding sequence is TGTGCCAGCAGCCAAGATCGAGGGAACACCGGGGAGCTGTTTTTT.

V is TRBV3-1 (or the pseudogene TRBV3-2) and J is TRBJ2-6, with 11 bases aligning to TRBD1. The V gene's germline CDR1 is LGHDT and CDR2 YNNKEL (reference sequence). The trim removed 4 bases at V and 4 bases at J, leaving 9 bases unmatched. There are 18 residues in the CDR3. CDR3 DNA sequence: TGTGCCAGCAGCCGCAGGGACAGGGGGTCGGGCGGGGCCAACGTCCTGACTTTC. Translating gives CASSRRDRGSGGANVLTF.

The rearrangement uses TRBV5-5 and TRBJ1-6; perhaps TRBD1 as D (5 bases). This CDR3 is 16 amino acids long. V was pared by 4 bases and J by 6 bases, with 17 bases between. The germline gives CDR1 SGHKS, CDR2 YYEKEE (reference sequence). This CDR3 is CASSLTGVPFNSPLHF. In DNA form, the CDR3 reads TGTGCCAGCAGCCTAACAGGAGTGCCTTTTAATTCACCCCTCCACTTT.

The V gene is TRBV5-6, the J gene TRBJ2-2; D possibly corresponds to TRBD2 (6 bases). The germline CDR1 and CDR2 sequences are SGHDT and YYEEEE. CDR3 size: 15 residues. With 2 bases removed from V and 4 bases from J, the gap between germline ends came to 12 bases. The CDR3 DNA reads TGTGCCAGCAGCTTCTTCGGGGGAGGCACCGGGGAGCTGTTTTTT. It translates to CASSFFGGGTGELFF. The full variable domain, its missing parts supplied by reference TRBV5-6 and TRBJ2-2, is DAGVTQSPTHLIKTRGQQVTLRCSPKSGHDTVSWYQQALGQGPQFIFQYYEEEERQRGNFPDRFSGHQFPNYSSELNVNALLLGDSALYLCASSFFGGGTGELFFGEGSRLTVL.

The rearrangement links TRBV18 to TRBJ2-1, with 7 bases aligning to TRBD2. CDR1 is KGHSH and CDR2 is LQKENI in the germline V gene. This CDR3 has 16 amino acids. The V gene end was trimmed by 0 bases and the J gene end by 6 bases; junction bases not matched to a gene: 8. DNA for the CDR3: TGTGCCAGCTCACCACCGGCGGGGAGGGCCTCCAATGAGCAGTTCTTC. It yields the protein CASSPPAGRASNEQFF.

The chain joins TRBV19 to TRBJ1-2; 8 bases agree with TRBD1. Germline V lookup: CDR1 LNHDA, CDR2 SQIVND (reference sequence). The CDR3 is made up of 14 amino acids. The J segment lost 4 bases and the V segment lost 5 bases, leaving 6 bases of the junction unmatched. This CDR3 is CASSPSGTGYGYTF. Here the CDR3 DNA reads TGTGCCAGTAGTCCTTCCGGGACAGGCTATGGCTACACCTTC.

The chain carries TRBV11-2 and TRBJ1-2; weak D call: TRBD1 (5 bases). V lost 2 bases and J lost 4, with 11 bases in between. Germline loops: CDR1 SGHAT, CDR2 FQNNGV. The CDR3 contains 14 residues. CDR3 amino acids: CASSLWQGGYGYTF. Written as DNA, the CDR3 is TGTGCCAGCAGCTTATGGCAGGGAGGCTATGGCTACACCTTC. Based on the CDR3 plus reference TRBV11-2 and TRBJ1-2, the full variable domain is EAGVAQSPRYKIIEKRQSVAFWCNPISGHATLYWYQQILGQGPKLLIQFQNNGVVDDSQLPKDRFSAERLKGVDSTLKIQPAKLEDSAVYLCASSLWQGGYGYTFGSGTRLTVV.

V gene TRBV6-5 combines with J gene TRBJ2-7, with D perhaps TRBD2 (5 bases). The germline V gene encodes CDR1 MNHEY and CDR2 SVGAGI. Trimming took off 6 bases at V and 2 bases at J, with 17 bases between the two ends. This CDR3 comprises 15 residues. The CDR3, as DNA: TGTGCCAGCAGCCCCGTCGGGATTACTACCTACGAGCAGTACTTC. It specifies CASSPVGITTYEQYF.